This T cell receptor beta chain derives from a study of blood T cell repertoires in COVID-19. Overall study: The United States, Italy and Spain provided the acute and convalescent COVID-19 samples. The analysed material was cDNA or gDNA that came from T cells, B-cell-depleted T cells, or PBMCs.

Authors' processing steps: Reference gene primer amplification gave estimated nucleated cell counts. TCRdb's table, derived via immunoSEQ multiplex PCR, lists solely in-frame clones and lacks some. V, J and clone size are those of that table, while D and trimming were read from the DNA. The data hold tens of thousands of clones, with less than 85% observed a single time. Germline assignment: CDR1 SQVTM and CDR2 ANQGSEA. CDR3 size: 12 residues. The receptor comes from a man at least 80 years old with active or convalescent COVID-19. The rearrangement links TRBV29-1 to TRBJ2-3; no definite D call. Sequenced sample: peripheral blood. Here the CDR3 DNA reads TGCGGGCTCGACGGTTACACAGATACGCAGTATTTT. Translated, it gives CGLDGYTDTQYF.